Detailed here is one T cell receptor (beta chain). This entry is derived from a study of cytomegalovirus exposure and HLA in healthy donors. Measured with immunoSEQ multiplex PCR; TCRdb has only the in-frame clones, and not every one. Among 300,000 to 350,000 clones listed, approximately 88% were seen once. Sequenced sample: PBMCs. This clonotype was sampled from a man aged 25-40 years in good health and CMV-seronegative.

In DNA, the CDR3 is TGTGCCAGCAGCGCAACAGGAGTAGGTGAGCAGTTCTTC. As protein: CASSATGVGEQFF. This chain joins TRBV5-4 and TRBJ2-1; TRBD1 might be the D (5 bases). The CDR3 loop spans 13 amino acids. V lost 4 bases to trimming and J lost 9 bases, with 14 bases between them. Germline V gene data show CDR1 as SGHNT and CDR2 as YYREEE (reference sequence).